The next 13 T cell receptor beta chains were all read from a single sample in a study of shared clonotypes between healthy human individuals (dated by TCRdb to the early 2020s). Preparation of the library involved the immunoSEQ multiplex PCR assay. TCRdb holds this immuneACCESS table with in-frame rearrangements only. Some clones are missing; in checked studies, unresolved V genes explain under half, and the rest has no known cause. The sample includes hundreds of thousands of clones, with about two thirds observed a single time. The ten most abundant clones make up around 2% of the sample. Sequenced material: memory CD4+ T cells sorted from blood. This sample's cell subset or site label indicates: CD45RA-negative fraction. The receptors originated from a woman aged 30 to 39 in good health.

This clone was seen only a few times. Different DNA sequences within this sample yield the same CDR3. The chain carries TRBV2 and TRBJ1-5, with D perhaps matching TRBD1 (5 bases). Trimming shortened V by 6 bases and J by 6 bases, and 15 bases separated the two germline ends. Germline CDR1 SNHLY, CDR2 FYNNEI. The CDR3 has 14 amino acids. The CDR3 DNA is TGTGCCAGCAGGGGGGGATCGGGTGGTCAGCCCCAGCATTTT. Its protein is CASRGGSGGQPQHF.

This clone has just a few counts. This chain uses TRBV5-4 with TRBJ1-3, with 7 bases that match TRBD1. V gave up 0 bases and J gave up 2 bases; unmatched junction bases: 2. The CDR3 is made up of 15 amino acids. The germline gives CDR1 SGHNT, CDR2 YYREEE (reference sequence). CDR3: CASSLGTGAGNTIYF. The DNA for the CDR3 is TGTGCCAGCAGCTTGGGGACAGGCGCTGGAAACACCATATATTTT.

The rearrangement links TRBV18 to TRBJ1-4; the D is unclear. This CDR3 has 15 amino acids. Germline CDR1 KGHSH, CDR2 LQKENI. With 3 bases removed from V and 4 bases from J, the gap between germline ends came to 12 bases. DNA of the CDR3: TGTGCCAGCTCACCGCTTGGAAGCTTTAATGAAAAACTGTTTTTT. Translating gives CASSPLGSFNEKLFF.

This clone has more than one count but fewer than ten. V and J are TRBV30 and TRBJ2-7; D may be TRBD1 (5 bases). The V gene lost 2 bases and the J gene lost 7 bases, with 18 bases spanning the gap. The CDR3 consists of 14 residues. Germline CDR1 GTSNPN, CDR2 SVGIG (reference sequence). The CDR3 bases are TGTGCCTGGAGTTCTGGGGCGATTCCCTTGGAGCAGTACTTC. This gives the protein CAWSSGAIPLEQYF.

The CDR3 region is CAIRSADRGLTEAFF. CDR3 DNA: TGTGCCATCAGAAGCGCGGACAGGGGGCTCACTGAAGCTTTCTTT. This chain connects TRBV10-3 to TRBJ1-1, with TRBD1 identical over 11 bases. CDR1 is ENHRY and CDR2 is SYGVKD in the germline V gene. The CDR3 sequence is 15 residues long. The junction had 7 bases not matched to a gene; V was cut back by 6 bases and J by 4 bases.

The rearrangement uses TRBV7-2 and TRBJ1-4; weak D call: TRBD1 (6 bases). Germline values: CDR1 SGHTA, CDR2 FQGNSA. V was cut by 4 bases and J by 8 bases, with 17 bases left in between. This CDR3 comprises 15 residues. CDR3 nucleotides: TGTGCCAGCAGCTCACAGGGAGGGGGAAGGGAAAAACTGTTTTTT. Translating gives CASSSQGGGREKLFF.

As regards this clone: In the same sample, other DNA sequences code for this CDR3. The rearrangement joins TRBV28 to TRBJ2-5, with D hard to call. CDR3 length equals 11 residues. CDR1 and CDR2 from the germline V gene are MDHEN and SYDVKM. Trimming removed 3 bases at V and 7 bases at J, with 6 bases between. In nucleotides, the CDR3 is TGTGCCAGCAGTTTGGTCGGGACCCAGTACTTC. Translated: CASSLVGTQYF. The full variable domain, its missing parts supplied by reference TRBV28 and TRBJ2-5, is DVKVTQSSRYLVKRTGEKVFLECVQDMDHENMFWYRQDPGLGLRLIYFSYDVKMKEKGDIPEGYSVSREKKERFSLILESASTNQTSMYLCASSLVGTQYFGPGTRLLVL.

This chain links TRBV19 with TRBJ2-3; either TRBD1 or TRBD2 may fit D (6 bases each). The germline V and J ends were trimmed by 5 bases and 4 bases, with 16 bases remaining between them. Germline-derived CDR1 and CDR2 are LNHDA and SQIVND (reference sequence). The CDR3 is made up of 15 amino acids. CDR3 sequence (DNA): TGTGCCAGTAGTCCCGGAGTTGGGGGGCCAGATACGCAGTATTTT. Translating gives CASSPGVGGPDTQYF.

This clone was counted a single time. This sequence joins TRBV2 and TRBJ1-1; 8 positions agree with TRBD1. Germline CDR1 SNHLY, CDR2 FYNNEI. J lost 8 bases, V lost 6 bases, and 8 bases had no gene match. This CDR3 is 13 amino acids long. CDR3 DNA: TGTGCCAGCAGCGCACAGGGGGAGGAAGAAGCTTTCTTT. It is translated as CASSAQGEEEAFF.

The gene calls are TRBV5-1 and TRBJ2-3; D remains ambiguous. Germline lookup yields CDR1 SGHRS and CDR2 YFSETQ. The V end was cut by 0 bases, the J end by 2 bases, with 10 bases between. The CDR3 contains 15 residues. In nucleotides, the CDR3 is TGCGCCAGCAGCTTGGAAACGAACCCCACAGATACGCAGTATTTT. Protein sequence: CASSLETNPTDTQYF. The full variable domain, rest sourced from reference TRBV5-1 and TRBJ2-3, is KAGVTQTPRYLIKTRGQQVTLSCSPISGHRSVSWYQQTPGQGLQFLFEYFSETQRNKGNFPGRFSGRQFSNSRSEMNVSTLELGDSALYLCASSLETNPTDTQYFGPGTRLTVL.

The genes are TRBV5-1 and TRBJ1-6, with D perhaps TRBD1 (5 bases). The CDR3 runs to 15 residues. Germline CDR1 reads SGHRS; CDR2 reads YFSETQ. The germline V and J ends were trimmed by 0 bases and 8 bases, with 12 bases remaining between them. CDR3 sequence (DNA): TGCGCCAGCAGCTTGGACCAGGGATCATATTCACCCCTCCACTTT. This translates into CASSLDQGSYSPLHF.

The chain carries TRBV4-1 and TRBJ1-1, with 11 bases matching TRBD1. Germline V lookup: CDR1 MGHRA, CDR2 YSYEKL. The CDR3 totals 15 residues. V shed 4 bases, J shed 2 bases, and the junction held 3 bases outside the gene matches. The CDR3 here is CASSPGQGANTEAFF. The CDR3 nucleotides are TGCGCCAGCAGCCCAGGACAGGGGGCAAACACTGAAGCTTTCTTT.

A few counts support this clone. Other DNA sequences in this sample translate to the same CDR3. This rearrangement joins TRBV5-1 to TRBJ2-4; maybe TRBD2 (6 bases). Germline values: CDR1 SGHRS, CDR2 YFSETQ. The ends were cut back, 4 bases at V and 6 bases at J, with 8 bases in the middle. CDR3 length: 12 residues. Written as DNA, the CDR3 is TGCGCCAGCAGCGGGGGAGGAAACATTCAGTACTTC. Its protein product is CASSGGGNIQYF.